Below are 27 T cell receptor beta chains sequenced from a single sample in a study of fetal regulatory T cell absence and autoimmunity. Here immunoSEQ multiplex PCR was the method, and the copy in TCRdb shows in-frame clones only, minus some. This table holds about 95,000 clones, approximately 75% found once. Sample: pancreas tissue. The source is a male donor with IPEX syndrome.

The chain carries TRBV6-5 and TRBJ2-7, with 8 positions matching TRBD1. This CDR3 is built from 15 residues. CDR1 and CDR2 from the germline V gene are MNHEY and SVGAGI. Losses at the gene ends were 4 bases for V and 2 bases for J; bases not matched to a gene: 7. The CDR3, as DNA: TGTGCCAGCAGTTTCAACCAGGGGGCTGCCTACGAGCAGTACTTC. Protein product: CASSFNQGAAYEQYF.

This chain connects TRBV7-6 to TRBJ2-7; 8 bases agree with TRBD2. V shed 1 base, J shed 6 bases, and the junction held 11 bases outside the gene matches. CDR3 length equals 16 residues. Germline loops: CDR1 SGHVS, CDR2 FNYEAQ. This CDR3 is CASSLGPGLGPPEQYF. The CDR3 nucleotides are TGTGCCAGCAGCTTAGGACCGGGACTAGGCCCTCCCGAGCAGTACTTC.

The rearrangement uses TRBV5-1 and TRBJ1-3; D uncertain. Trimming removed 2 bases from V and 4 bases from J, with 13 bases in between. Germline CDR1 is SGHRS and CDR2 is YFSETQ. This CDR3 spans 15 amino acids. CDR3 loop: CASSLPREYGNTIYF. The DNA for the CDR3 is TGCGCCAGCAGCTTACCAAGGGAGTACGGAAACACCATATATTTT. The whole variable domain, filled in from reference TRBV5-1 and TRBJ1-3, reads KAGVTQTPRYLIKTRGQQVTLSCSPISGHRSVSWYQQTPGQGLQFLFEYFSETQRNKGNFPGRFSGRQFSNSRSEMNVSTLELGDSALYLCASSLPREYGNTIYFGEGSWLTVV.

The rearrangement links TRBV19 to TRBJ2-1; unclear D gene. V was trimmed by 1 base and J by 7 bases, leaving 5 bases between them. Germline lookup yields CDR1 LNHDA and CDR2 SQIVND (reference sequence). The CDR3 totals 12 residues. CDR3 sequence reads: CASSIVGNEQFF. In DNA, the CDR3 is TGTGCCAGTAGTATAGTCGGAAATGAGCAGTTCTTC.

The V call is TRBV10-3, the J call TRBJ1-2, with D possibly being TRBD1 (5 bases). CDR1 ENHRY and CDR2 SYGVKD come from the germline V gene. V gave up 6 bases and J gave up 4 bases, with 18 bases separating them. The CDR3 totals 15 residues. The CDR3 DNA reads TGTGCCATCAGACGTTGGTCCCGGGACGGCTATGGCTACACCTTC. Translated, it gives CAIRRWSRDGYGYTF.

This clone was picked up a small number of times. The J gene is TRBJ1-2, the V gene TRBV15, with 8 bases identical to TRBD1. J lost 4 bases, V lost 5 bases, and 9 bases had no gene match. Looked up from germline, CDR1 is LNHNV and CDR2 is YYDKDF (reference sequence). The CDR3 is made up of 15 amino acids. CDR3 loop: CATSPRTGPLYGYTF. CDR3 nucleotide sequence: TGTGCCACCAGCCCCAGGACAGGGCCCCTCTATGGCTACACCTTC. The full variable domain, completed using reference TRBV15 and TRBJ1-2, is DAMVIQNPRYQVTQFGKPVTLSCSQTLNHNVMYWYQQKSSQAPKLLFHYYDKDFNNEADTPDNFQSRRPNTSFCFLDIRSPGLGDTAMYLCATSPRTGPLYGYTFGSGTRLTVV.

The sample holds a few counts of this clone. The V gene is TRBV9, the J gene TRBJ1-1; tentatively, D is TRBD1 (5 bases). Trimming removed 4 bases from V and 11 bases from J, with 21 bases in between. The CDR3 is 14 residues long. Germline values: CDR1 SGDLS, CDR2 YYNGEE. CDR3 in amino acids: CASSPKKVGGDAFF. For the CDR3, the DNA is TGTGCCAGCAGCCCCAAAAAAGTAGGTGGGGACGCTTTCTTT. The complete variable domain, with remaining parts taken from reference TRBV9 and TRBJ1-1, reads DSGVTQTPKHLITATGQRVTLRCSPRSGDLSVYWYQQSLDQGLQFLIQYYNGEERAKGNILERFSAQQFPDLHSELNLSSLELGDSALYFCASSPKKVGGDAFFGQGTRLTVV.

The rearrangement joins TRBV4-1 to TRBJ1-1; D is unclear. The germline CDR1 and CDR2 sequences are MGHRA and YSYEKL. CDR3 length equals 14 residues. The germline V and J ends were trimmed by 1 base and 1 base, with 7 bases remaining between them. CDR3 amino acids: CASSQGSGNTEAFF. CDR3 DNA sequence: TGCGCCAGCAGCCAAGGGTCGGGGAACACTGAAGCTTTCTTT.

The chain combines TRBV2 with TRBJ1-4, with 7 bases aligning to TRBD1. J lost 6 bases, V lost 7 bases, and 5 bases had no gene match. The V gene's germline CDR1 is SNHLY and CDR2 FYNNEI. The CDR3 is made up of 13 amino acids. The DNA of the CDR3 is TGTGCCAGCAAATTTGGGACAGATGAAAAACTGTTTTTT. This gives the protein CASKFGTDEKLFF.

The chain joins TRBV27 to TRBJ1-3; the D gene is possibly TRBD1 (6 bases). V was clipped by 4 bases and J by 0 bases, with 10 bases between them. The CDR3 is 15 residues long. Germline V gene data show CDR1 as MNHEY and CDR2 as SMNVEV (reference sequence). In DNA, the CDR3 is TGTGCCAGCAGTTCAGGACAGTTCTCTGGAAACACCATATATTTT. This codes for CASSSGQFSGNTIYF.

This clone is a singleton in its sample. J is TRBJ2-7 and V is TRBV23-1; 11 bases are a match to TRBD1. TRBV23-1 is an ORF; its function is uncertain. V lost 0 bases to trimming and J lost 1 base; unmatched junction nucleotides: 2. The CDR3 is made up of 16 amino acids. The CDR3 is CASSQSRDRGSYEQYF. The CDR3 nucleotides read TGCGCCAGCAGTCAATCCCGGGACAGGGGGTCCTACGAGCAGTACTTC.

The CDR3 nucleotides are TGTGCCAGCAGACGGACAGGGAATCAGCCCCAGCATTTT. Protein: CASRRTGNQPQHF. The chain combines TRBV2 with TRBJ1-5, with 8 positions matching TRBD1. The CDR3 runs 13 residues. Germline CDR1 reads SNHLY; CDR2 reads FYNNEI. V lost 6 bases to trimming and J lost 4 bases; unmatched junction nucleotides: 2.

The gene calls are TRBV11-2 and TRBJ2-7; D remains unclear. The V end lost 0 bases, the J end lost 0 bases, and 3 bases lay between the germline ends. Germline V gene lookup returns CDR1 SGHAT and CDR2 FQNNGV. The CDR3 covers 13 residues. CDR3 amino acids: CASSLDSSYEQYF. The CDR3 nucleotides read TGTGCCAGCAGCTTAGACAGCTCCTACGAGCAGTACTTC.

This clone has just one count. In DNA form, the CDR3 reads TGCGCCAGCAGCCAAGTATCAGAAGCCAAAAACATTCAGTACTTC. This translates into CASSQVSEAKNIQYF. This chain joins TRBV4-1 and TRBJ2-4; D call uncertain. V lost 1 base, J lost 0 bases, and 7 bases lay in between. Germline-derived CDR1 and CDR2 are MGHRA and YSYEKL. The CDR3 is 15 residues long.

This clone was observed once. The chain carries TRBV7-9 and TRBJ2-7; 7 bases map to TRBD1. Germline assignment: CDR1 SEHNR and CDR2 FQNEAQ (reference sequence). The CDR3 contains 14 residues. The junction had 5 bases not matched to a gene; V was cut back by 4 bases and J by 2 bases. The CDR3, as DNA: TGTGCCAGCAGCTCCGACAGGGCCCCCTACGAGCAGTACTTC. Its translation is CASSSDRAPYEQYF. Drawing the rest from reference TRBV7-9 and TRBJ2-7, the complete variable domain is DTGVSQNPRHKITKRGQNVTFRCDPISEHNRLYWYRQTLGQGPEFLTYFQNEAQLEKSRLLSDRFSAERPKGSFSTLEIQRTEQGDSAMYLCASSSDRAPYEQYFGPGTRLTVT.

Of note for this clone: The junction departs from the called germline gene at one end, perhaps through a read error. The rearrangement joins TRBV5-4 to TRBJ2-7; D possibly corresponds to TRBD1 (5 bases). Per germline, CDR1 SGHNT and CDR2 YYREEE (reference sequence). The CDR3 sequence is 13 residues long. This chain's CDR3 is CASSFQGSNEQYF. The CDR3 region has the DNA TGTGCCAGCAGCTTTCAGGGCTCCAACGAGCAGTACTTC.

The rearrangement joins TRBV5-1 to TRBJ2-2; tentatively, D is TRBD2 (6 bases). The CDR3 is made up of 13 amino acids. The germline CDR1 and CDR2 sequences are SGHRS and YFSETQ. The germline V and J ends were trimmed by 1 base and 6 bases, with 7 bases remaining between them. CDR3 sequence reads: CASSLTGAGELFF. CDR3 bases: TGCGCCAGCAGCTTGACGGGGGCCGGGGAGCTGTTTTTT.

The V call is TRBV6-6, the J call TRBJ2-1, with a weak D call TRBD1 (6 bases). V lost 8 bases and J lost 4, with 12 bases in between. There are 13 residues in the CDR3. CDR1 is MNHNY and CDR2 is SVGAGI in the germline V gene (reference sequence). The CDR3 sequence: CASLVGAYNEQFF. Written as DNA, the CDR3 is TGTGCCAGCCTCGTGGGGGCTTACAATGAGCAGTTCTTC.

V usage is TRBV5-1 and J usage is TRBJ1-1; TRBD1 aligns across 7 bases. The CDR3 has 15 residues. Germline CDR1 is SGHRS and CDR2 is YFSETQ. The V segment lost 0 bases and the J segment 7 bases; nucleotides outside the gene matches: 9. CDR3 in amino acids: CASSLEWQGEGEAFF. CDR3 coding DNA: TGCGCCAGCAGCTTGGAGTGGCAGGGGGAGGGTGAAGCTTTCTTT.

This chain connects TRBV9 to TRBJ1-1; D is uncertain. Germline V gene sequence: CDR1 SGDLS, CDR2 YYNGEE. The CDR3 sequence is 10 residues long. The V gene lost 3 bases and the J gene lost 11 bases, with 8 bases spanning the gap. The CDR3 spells CASSDVPAFF. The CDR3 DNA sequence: TGTGCCAGCAGCGATGTTCCCGCTTTCTTT.

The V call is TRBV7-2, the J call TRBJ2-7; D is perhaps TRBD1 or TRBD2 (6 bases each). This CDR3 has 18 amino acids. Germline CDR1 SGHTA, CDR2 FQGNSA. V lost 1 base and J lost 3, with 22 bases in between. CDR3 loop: CASSLVGGTRGGFYEQYF. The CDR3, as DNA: TGTGCCAGCAGCTTAGTAGGGGGGACACGTGGAGGTTTCTACGAGCAGTACTTC.

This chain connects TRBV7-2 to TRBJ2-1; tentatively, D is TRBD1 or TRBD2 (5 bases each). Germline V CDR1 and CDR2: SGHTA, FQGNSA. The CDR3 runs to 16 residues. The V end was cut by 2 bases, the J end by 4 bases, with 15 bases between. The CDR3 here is CASSLYRDPLYNEQFF. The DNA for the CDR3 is TGTGCCAGCAGCTTATACCGGGACCCCCTATACAATGAGCAGTTCTTC.

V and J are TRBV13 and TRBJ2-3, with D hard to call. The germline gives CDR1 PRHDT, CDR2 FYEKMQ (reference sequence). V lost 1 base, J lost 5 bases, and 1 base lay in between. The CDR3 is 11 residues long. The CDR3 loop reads CASSLEDTQYF. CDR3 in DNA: TGTGCCAGCAGCTTAGAAGATACGCAGTATTTT.

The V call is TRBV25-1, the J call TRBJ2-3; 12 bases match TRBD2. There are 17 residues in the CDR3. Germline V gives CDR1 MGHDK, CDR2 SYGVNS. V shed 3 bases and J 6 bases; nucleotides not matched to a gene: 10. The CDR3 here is CASSDLRLAGASDTQYF. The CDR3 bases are TGTGCCAGCAGTGACTTAAGACTAGCGGGAGCGTCGGATACGCAGTATTTT.

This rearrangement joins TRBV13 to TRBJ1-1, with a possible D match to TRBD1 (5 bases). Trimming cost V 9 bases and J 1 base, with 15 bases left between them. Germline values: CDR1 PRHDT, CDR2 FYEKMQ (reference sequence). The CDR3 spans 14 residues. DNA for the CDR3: TGTGCCAGTGGGGCCGGACAACCGAACACTGAAGCTTTCTTT. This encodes CASGAGQPNTEAFF.

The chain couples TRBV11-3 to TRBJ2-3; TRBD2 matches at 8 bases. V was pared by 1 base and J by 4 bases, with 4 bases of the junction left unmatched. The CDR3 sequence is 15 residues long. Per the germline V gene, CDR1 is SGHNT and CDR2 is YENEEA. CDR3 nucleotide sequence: TGTGCCAGCAGCTTAGGCGGACTAGCCTCAGATACGCAGTATTTT. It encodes CASSLGGLASDTQYF.

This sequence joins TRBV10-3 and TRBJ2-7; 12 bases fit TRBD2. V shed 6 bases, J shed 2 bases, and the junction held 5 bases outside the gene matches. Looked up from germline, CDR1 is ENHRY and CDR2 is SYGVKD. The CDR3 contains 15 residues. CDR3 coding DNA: TGTGCCATCAGCCGACTAGCGGGGGCCCCCTACGAGCAGTACTTC. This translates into CAISRLAGAPYEQYF.